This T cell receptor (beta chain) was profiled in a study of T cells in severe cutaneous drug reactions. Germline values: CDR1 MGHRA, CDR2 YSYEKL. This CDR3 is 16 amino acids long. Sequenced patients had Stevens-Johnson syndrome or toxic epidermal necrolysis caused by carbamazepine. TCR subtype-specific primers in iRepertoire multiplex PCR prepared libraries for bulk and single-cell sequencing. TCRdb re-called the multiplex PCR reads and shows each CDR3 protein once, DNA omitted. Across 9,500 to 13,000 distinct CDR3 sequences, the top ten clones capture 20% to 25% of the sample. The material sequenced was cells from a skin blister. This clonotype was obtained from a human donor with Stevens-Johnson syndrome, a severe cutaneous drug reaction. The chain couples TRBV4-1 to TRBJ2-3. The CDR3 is CASSQGLNIRTDTQYF.